The sequence of this TCR beta chain was determined in a study of blood T cell repertoires in COVID-19. Overall study: COVID-19 samples from acute and convalescent phases originated in the United States, Italy and Spain. Nucleic acid was either cDNA or gDNA, and it came from T cells, B-cell-depleted T cells, or PBMCs.

The germline gives CDR1 SGHRS, CDR2 YFSETQ. After removal of 0 bases from V and 2 bases from J, the junction contained 4 bases not matched to a gene. The CDR3 spans 16 residues. Concerning this clone: The sample carries other DNA sequences with the same CDR3.

As originally analysed: How many nucleated cells were present was estimated from reference gene primer amplification. TCRdb's copy holds only in-frame clones and misses some; the assay was immunoSEQ multiplex PCR. Clone size and V and J calls were adopted from that table, with D and trimming inferred from the DNA. The sample contains about 110,000 clones, about 90% of which appear only once. This chain links TRBV5-1 with TRBJ2-7, with 11 bases fitting TRBD2. The TCR was taken from a human donor in a cohort sampled during active COVID-19. Input material: peripheral blood. The DNA of the CDR3 is TGCGCCAGCAGCTTGGCAGGGACTAGCGGAGCCTACGAGCAGTACTTC. As protein: CASSLAGTSGAYEQYF.